This T cell receptor beta chain was identified in a study of cytomegalovirus exposure and HLA in healthy donors. Of note for this clone: Antigen unknown.

This CDR3 has 14 residues. Germline V gene lookup returns CDR1 LGHNT and CDR2 FRNRAP. Trimming cost V 7 bases and J 0 bases, with 12 bases left between them. It was with 60 Vbeta and 13 Jbeta primers that the PCR ran. The repertoire was sequenced with immunoSEQ multiplex PCR; TCRdb's copy has only in-frame clones and lacks some. The sample shows about 86,000 clones, 60% to 80% of them seen only once. Study-level findings and limits: Researchers counted some 150 TCR beta chains as cytomegalovirus-associated. A later look showed TCR association rates differing by HLA locus, highest for DRB1 and lowest for HLA-C.

The V call is TRBV12-5, the J call TRBJ1-2, with D unclear. The source of this sequence is a man in his sixties in good health and CMV-seronegative. Material for sequencing was PBMCs. The chain's CDR3 is CASVPSGANYGYTF. The CDR3 region has the DNA TGTGCTAGTGTACCCAGCGGGGCTAACTATGGCTACACCTTC.